This passage covers 22 T cell receptor beta chains from one sample sequenced in a study of cytomegalovirus exposure and HLA in healthy donors. The PCR contained 60 Vbeta and 13 Jbeta primers. Only in-frame clones appear in the TCRdb table, and some are missing; sequencing was by immunoSEQ multiplex PCR. The sample consists of 55,000 to 85,000 clones, about 80% of them appearing once. Sequenced input: PBMCs. These receptors came from a man aged 18 to 30 in good health and CMV-seropositive.

This CDR3 is CASSLDFRETQYF. The CDR3 DNA reads as TGTGCCAGCAGCTTAGATTTCAGAGAGACCCAGTACTTC. The chain recombines TRBV11-2 with TRBJ2-5, with D unclear. Between the trimmed V and J ends, which lost 0 bases and 4 bases, there was a span of 6 bases. The CDR3 runs to 13 residues. The V gene's germline CDR1 is SGHAT and CDR2 FQNNGV.

The chain combines TRBV30 with TRBJ1-5; 7 bases are a match to TRBD1. This CDR3 is built from 12 residues. CDR1 is GTSNPN, CDR2 SVGIG, per germline (reference sequence). J gave up 9 bases and V 5 bases, and 7 bases lay outside the gene matches. CDR3 residues: CAWRQGEGPQHF. Written as DNA, the CDR3 is TGTGCCTGGCGACAGGGCGAGGGGCCCCAGCATTTT.

The chain employs TRBV25-1 and TRBJ2-3, with 11 bases identical to TRBD2. V shed 2 bases, J shed 3 bases, and the junction held 1 base outside the gene matches. CDR1 and CDR2 from the germline V gene are MGHDK and SYGVNS. The CDR3 spans 15 residues. The chain's CDR3 is CASSERLAGTDTQYF. The CDR3 DNA reads as TGTGCCAGCAGTGAACGACTAGCGGGGACAGATACGCAGTATTTT.

This clone was counted at least ten times. The chain is built from TRBV6-4 and TRBJ2-1, with D tentatively TRBD1 (6 bases). Trimming left V 2 bases short and J 5 bases short, with 7 bases between. The CDR3 totals 13 residues. Germline V gene sequence: CDR1 MRHNA, CDR2 SNTAGT. As DNA, the CDR3 is TGTGCCAGCAGTGACCGGGACAACAATGAGCAGTTCTTC. Its protein is CASSDRDNNEQFF.

The chain is built from TRBV25-1 and TRBJ2-5; TRBD1 matches at 9 bases. CDR1 and CDR2 from the germline V gene are MGHDK and SYGVNS. This CDR3 has 16 amino acids. V was pared by 5 bases and J by 5 bases, with 12 bases of the junction left unmatched. This CDR3 is CASSLDRGSGWETQYF. In DNA form, the CDR3 reads TGTGCCAGCAGTCTTGACAGGGGGTCGGGCTGGGAGACCCAGTACTTC.

The chain is built from TRBV5-4 and TRBJ2-1, with 12 bases aligning to TRBD2. V lost 2 bases to trimming and J lost 3 bases; unmatched junction nucleotides: 0. Germline V CDR1 and CDR2: SGHNT, YYREEE (reference sequence). The CDR3 sequence is 15 residues long. Written as DNA, the CDR3 is TGTGCCAGCAGCTTACTAGCGGGAGGCTACAATGAGCAGTTCTTC. It translates to CASSLLAGGYNEQFF.

This chain connects TRBV6-1 to TRBJ2-3; maybe TRBD1 (6 bases). CDR1 and CDR2 (germline): MNHNS, SASEGT. V lost 5 bases and J lost 1, with 13 bases in between. CDR3 length: 15 residues. The CDR3 here is CASSNRVGGTDTQYF. The CDR3 nucleotides are TGTGCCAGCAGTAACAGGGTGGGGGGCACAGATACGCAGTATTTT.

V gene TRBV30 combines with J gene TRBJ2-7; D might be TRBD2 (6 bases). V lost 3 bases, J lost 0 bases, and 15 bases lay in between. Germline values: CDR1 GTSNPN, CDR2 SVGIG (reference sequence). CDR3 size: 15 residues. The CDR3: CAWSQAAGSSYEQYF. The CDR3 DNA reads TGTGCCTGGAGCCAAGCGGCCGGGAGCTCCTACGAGCAGTACTTC.

The rearrangement links TRBV4-1 to TRBJ1-6; D uncertain. Germline V CDR1 and CDR2: MGHRA, YSYEKL. V shed 4 bases and J shed 0 bases, with 10 bases lying between them. The CDR3 loop spans 16 amino acids. CDR3 residues: CASSPAASSYNSPLHF. The CDR3 DNA follows: TGCGCCAGCAGCCCCGCAGCGAGCTCCTATAATTCACCCCTCCACTTT.

This clone was seen just once. The rearrangement joins TRBV7-2 to TRBJ1-5; TRBD1 is a possible D gene (6 bases). V dropped 5 bases and J dropped 3 bases, with 14 bases sitting between them. Germline CDR1 SGHTA, CDR2 FQGNSA. The length of the CDR3 is 15 residues. For the CDR3, the DNA is TGTGCCAGCAGCCCGTGGGGGCAGCCCAATCAGCCCCAGCATTTT. Translating it yields CASSPWGQPNQPQHF.

This clone was counted only a few times. V gene TRBV19 combines with J gene TRBJ2-5, with D uncertain. Between the trimmed V and J ends, which lost 2 bases and 1 base, there was a span of 5 bases. Germline V gene data show CDR1 as LNHDA and CDR2 as SQIVND (reference sequence). This CDR3 comprises 13 residues. The CDR3 DNA reads TGTGCCAGTAGTATATCCTTCCAAGAGACCCAGTACTTC. Amino acid sequence: CASSISFQETQYF.

This clone was seen more than once but under ten times. The chain couples TRBV30 to TRBJ1-1; D is possibly TRBD1 (5 bases). The CDR3 sequence is 16 residues long. Germline V gives CDR1 GTSNPN, CDR2 SVGIG (reference sequence). V dropped 4 bases and J dropped 3 bases, with 21 bases sitting between them. The CDR3 sequence: CAWKLPGRVRHTEAFF. The CDR3 DNA reads as TGTGCCTGGAAGTTGCCAGGGCGAGTTCGGCACACTGAAGCTTTCTTT.

The chain employs TRBV7-9 and TRBJ1-3; TRBD1 aligns across 8 bases. Per the germline V gene, CDR1 is SEHNR and CDR2 is FQNEAQ (reference sequence). The CDR3 extends over 16 amino acids. The ends lost 4 bases at V and 0 bases at J; junction bases unmatched: 5. The CDR3 loop is CASSSPGQASGNTIYF. The CDR3 nucleotides read TGTGCCAGCAGCTCGCCGGGACAGGCCTCTGGAAACACCATATATTTT.

The rearrangement joins TRBV29-1 to TRBJ2-3; maybe TRBD2 (6 bases). CDR3 length: 14 residues. Germline CDR1 and CDR2: SQVTM and ANQGSEA. Between the trimmed V and J ends, which lost 3 bases and 6 bases, there was a span of 16 bases. CDR3 loop: CSVDLGIAADTQYF. For the CDR3, the DNA is TGCAGCGTTGACCTAGGAATAGCGGCCGATACGCAGTATTTT.

This chain connects TRBV6-1 to TRBJ1-5; D is ambiguous. Trimming left V 3 bases short and J 1 base short, with 10 bases between. The CDR3 consists of 15 residues. Germline CDR1 reads MNHNS; CDR2 reads SASEGT. In DNA form, the CDR3 reads TGTGCCAGCAGTGAGTCGGGGTCGAGCAATCAGCCCCAGCATTTT. Its protein product is CASSESGSSNQPQHF.

The rearrangement links TRBV4-1 to TRBJ2-3; tentative D call: TRBD2 (5 bases). CDR1 MGHRA and CDR2 YSYEKL come from the germline V gene. The CDR3 totals 17 residues. The ends were cut back, 2 bases at V and 0 bases at J, with 15 bases in the middle. CDR3 loop: CASSQTPGLPSTDTQYF. The CDR3 bases are TGCGCCAGCAGCCAAACTCCAGGACTGCCTAGCACAGATACGCAGTATTTT.

This clone is termed medium-sized. The CDR3 DNA is TGTGCCAGTAGTATGGTTCAGACAGGTAAAGAGACCCAGTACTTC. Amino acids: CASSMVQTGKETQYF. The V gene is TRBV19, the J gene TRBJ2-5; D may be TRBD1 (6 bases). The ends were cut back, 3 bases at V and 3 bases at J, with 14 bases in the middle. The CDR3 consists of 15 residues. CDR1 and CDR2 from the germline V gene are LNHDA and SQIVND (reference sequence).

The genes are TRBV13 and TRBJ2-7; 9 bases are shared with TRBD1. This CDR3 spans 15 amino acids. Looked up from germline, CDR1 is PRHDT and CDR2 is FYEKMQ (reference sequence). With 5 bases clipped from V and 4 bases from J, the junction kept 9 bases outside the gene matches. The CDR3 DNA reads as TGTGCCAGCAGCCTCTCCGGGACAGGGACGTACGAGCAGTACTTC. This gives the protein CASSLSGTGTYEQYF.

The genes are TRBV9 and TRBJ2-1, with 9 bases matching TRBD1. The CDR3 extends over 15 amino acids. V dropped 0 bases and J dropped 4; count of bases not matched to a gene: 2. CDR1 and CDR2 from the germline V gene are SGDLS and YYNGEE. CDR3 sequence: CASSVGTGVYNEQFF. In nucleotides, the CDR3 is TGTGCCAGCAGCGTAGGGACAGGGGTATACAATGAGCAGTTCTTC. The full variable domain, completed using reference TRBV9 and TRBJ2-1, is DSGVTQTPKHLITATGQRVTLRCSPRSGDLSVYWYQQSLDQGLQFLIQYYNGEERAKGNILERFSAQQFPDLHSELNLSSLELGDSALYFCASSVGTGVYNEQFFGPGTRLTVL.

J is TRBJ2-1 and V is TRBV6-1, with 8 bases identical to TRBD2. V lost 2 bases to trimming and J lost 6 bases; unmatched junction nucleotides: 9. Looked up from germline, CDR1 is MNHNS and CDR2 is SASEGT. The CDR3 sequence is 16 residues long. For the CDR3, the DNA is TGTGCCAGCAGTGAAAGCGGGGGCCGTGGAGGCAATGAGCAGTTCTTC. Its protein is CASSESGGRGGNEQFF.

This chain links TRBV29-1 with TRBJ2-1; 9 nucleotides agree with TRBD2. Germline V CDR1 and CDR2: SQVTM, ANQGSEA. V was pared by 4 bases and J by 9 bases, with 19 bases of the junction left unmatched. The CDR3 spans 17 residues. CDR3 sequence (DNA): TGCAGCGTTGTAGATGGTAGCGGGAGCTCCCCTAGCGGTGAGCAGTTCTTC. This codes for CSVVDGSGSSPSGEQFF.

This rearrangement joins TRBV27 to TRBJ1-5; tentatively, D is TRBD1 (6 bases). Germline V CDR1 and CDR2: MNHEY, SMNVEV (reference sequence). The CDR3 sequence is 12 residues long. The V and J ends lost 5 bases and 4 bases respectively, with 6 bases between them. The CDR3 DNA is TGTGCCAGCAGTACAGGGAATCAGCCCCAGCATTTT. Its protein is CASSTGNQPQHF.